This entry lists 26 T cell receptor beta chains sequenced from one sample in a study of T cell changes during pregnancy in multiple sclerosis. Data came from immunoSEQ multiplex PCR; TCRdb stores just in-frame clones and leaves some out. Of tens of thousands of clones listed, about nine tenths are singletons. Sequencing used CD4+ T cells from peripheral blood mononuclear cells, obtained in the first trimester of pregnancy. The receptors stem from a female donor with multiple sclerosis, enrolled in a pregnancy study.

The V and J genes are TRBV7-3 and TRBJ2-1, with 7 bases fitting TRBD1. The germline V gene has CDR1 SGHTA and CDR2 FQGTGA. J was trimmed by 7 bases and V by 5 bases; bases with no gene match: 5. CDR3 length equals 13 residues. In nucleotides, the CDR3 is TGTGCCAGCAGCCCTACAGGGGCGAATGAGCAGTTCTTC. Its translation is CASSPTGANEQFF.

This sequence joins TRBV4-3 and TRBJ1-1, with D perhaps TRBD1 (5 bases). Trimming took 2 bases from V and 1 from J, leaving 8 bases between them. In germline, CDR1 is LGHNA, CDR2 YSLEER. CDR3 length: 14 residues. CDR3 sequence reads: CASSQITGNTEAFF. Here the CDR3 DNA reads TGCGCCAGCAGCCAAATAACAGGGAACACTGAAGCTTTCTTT.

The CDR3 protein is CASSLAAGTGGSPLHF. Here the CDR3 DNA reads TGTGCCAGCAGCTTAGCGGCGGGGACCGGGGGTTCACCCCTCCACTTT. V is TRBV7-8 and J is TRBJ1-6; possibly TRBD1 for D (5 bases). Trimming shortened V by 0 bases and J by 9 bases, and 15 bases separated the two germline ends. CDR3 length equals 16 residues. Germline V CDR1 and CDR2: SGHVS, FQNEAQ. The complete variable domain, with remaining parts taken from reference TRBV7-8 and TRBJ1-6, reads GAGVSQSPRYKVAKRGQDVALRCDPISGHVSLFWYQQALGQGPEFLTYFQNEAQLDKSGLPSDRFFAERPEGSVSTLKIQRTQQEDSAVYLCASSLAAGTGGSPLHFGNGTRLTVT.

This rearrangement joins TRBV12-5 to TRBJ1-2; D is undetermined. The germline V gene encodes CDR1 LGHNT and CDR2 FRNRAP. The CDR3 is made up of 11 amino acids. The V end was cut by 9 bases, the J end by 8 bases, with 13 bases between. The CDR3 sequence: CASFGAGGYTF. CDR3 bases: TGTGCTAGCTTTGGAGCGGGAGGCTACACCTTC.

The chain joins TRBV19 to TRBJ1-2; TRBD1 matches at 7 bases. The CDR3 is 14 residues long. V was pared by 3 bases and J by 7 bases, with 8 bases of the junction left unmatched. Germline CDR1 reads LNHDA; CDR2 reads SQIVND (reference sequence). CDR3 DNA sequence: TGTGCCAGTAGTATCGAGAGGGGGCCCTCTGGCTACACCTTC. It codes for CASSIERGPSGYTF.

This clone came up once. This chain joins TRBV6-5 and TRBJ2-7; TRBD2 agrees at 9 bases. From germline, CDR1 is MNHEY and CDR2 SVGAGI. Trimming at V came to 6 bases and at J to 13 bases, leaving 10 bases not matched to a gene. The CDR3 totals 12 residues. The CDR3 sequence is CASRLPGLAPYF. The CDR3 DNA reads as TGTGCCAGCAGGTTGCCGGGACTAGCTCCCTACTTC.

This chain connects TRBV19 to TRBJ2-1, with 11 bases identical to TRBD2. The V segment lost 7 bases and the J segment 5 bases; nucleotides outside the gene matches: 7. CDR3 length: 15 amino acids. The germline gives CDR1 LNHDA, CDR2 SQIVND (reference sequence). CDR3 amino acids: CASNRLAGFDNEQFF. Here the CDR3 DNA reads TGTGCCAGTAACAGACTAGCGGGGTTCGACAATGAGCAGTTCTTC.

V is TRBV2 and J is TRBJ1-1; maybe TRBD1 (6 bases). From germline, CDR1 is SNHLY and CDR2 FYNNEI. The CDR3 is made up of 12 amino acids. The V end was cut by 8 bases, the J end by 1 base, with 8 bases between. CDR3 nucleotides: TGTGCCAGCGGGACAAGGAACACTGAAGCTTTCTTT. Its protein product is CASGTRNTEAFF.

The rearrangement links TRBV5-6 to TRBJ2-7, with TRBD1 matching over 12 bases. This CDR3 is 14 amino acids long. From germline, CDR1 is SGHDT and CDR2 YYEEEE. V lost 4 bases, J lost 7 bases, and 6 bases stayed unmatched. The DNA for the CDR3 is TGTGCCAGCAGCCTGGGACAGGGGGCAAGGGAGCAGTACTTC. Translated, it gives CASSLGQGAREQYF.

CDR3: CASSLRGGAGELFF. The CDR3 nucleotides are TGTGCCAGCAGCTTGCGCGGGGGGGCCGGGGAGCTGTTTTTT. This chain uses TRBV7-3 with TRBJ2-2, with TRBD2 identical over 9 bases. Per germline, CDR1 SGHTA and CDR2 FQGTGA. J gave up 6 bases and V 3 bases, and 2 bases lay outside the gene matches. CDR3 size: 14 residues.

This chain joins TRBV7-2 and TRBJ2-5; no clear D. CDR3 length: 17 residues. V lost 0 bases and J 0 bases, leaving 14 bases between the germline ends. CDR1 and CDR2 from the germline V gene are SGHTA and FQGNSA. CDR3 coding DNA: TGTGCCAGCAGCTTAGCGGTCCGCGCCCGAAACCAAGAGACCCAGTACTTC. It yields the protein CASSLAVRARNQETQYF.

This clone has a single count. The chain recombines TRBV30 with TRBJ2-3; 11 positions agree with TRBD2. The CDR3 length is 16 residues. Unmatched junction bases numbered 9, after V lost 0 bases and J lost 7 bases. Per the germline V gene, CDR1 is GTSNPN and CDR2 is SVGIG (reference sequence). The CDR3 DNA reads as TGTGCCTGGAGTGTCCTGACTAGCGGGGCTAGGAATACGCAGTATTTT. Translation gives CAWSVLTSGARNTQYF. Combining the CDR3 with reference TRBV30 and TRBJ2-3 gives the whole variable domain SQTIHQWPATLVQPVGSPLSLECTVEGTSNPNLYWYRQAAGRGLQLLFYSVGIGQISSEVPQNLSASRPQDRQFILSSKKLLLSDSGFYLCAWSVLTSGARNTQYFGPGTRLTVL.

V is TRBV7-8 and J is TRBJ2-7; possible D gene TRBD1, 6 bases. Germline V gives CDR1 SGHVS, CDR2 FQNEAQ. This CDR3 is built from 15 residues. V was cut by 1 base and J by 8 bases, with 18 bases left in between. The CDR3 sequence is CASSLEMDSAMKQYF. The CDR3 DNA reads TGTGCCAGCAGCTTAGAGATGGACAGCGCTATGAAGCAGTACTTC.

The chain is built from TRBV11-2 and TRBJ2-2; D is uncertain. The CDR3 extends over 12 amino acids. Germline V CDR1 and CDR2: SGHAT, FQNNGV. Trimming stripped 5 bases from V and 3 bases from J, with 4 bases between. The CDR3 DNA follows: TGTGCCAGCAGCCTCGACACCGGGGAGCTGTTTTTT. The encoded protein is CASSLDTGELFF.

The chain couples TRBV7-9 to TRBJ2-2; weak D call: TRBD2 (6 bases). Germline V lookup: CDR1 SEHNR, CDR2 FQNEAQ (reference sequence). This CDR3 contains 17 residues. Trimming took 1 base from V and 4 from J, leaving 16 bases between them. The CDR3 loop is CASSLGVAATVTGELFF. CDR3 nucleotide sequence: TGTGCCAGCAGCTTAGGGGTAGCGGCGACGGTCACCGGGGAGCTGTTTTTT.

V is TRBV6-5 and J is TRBJ2-7; perhaps TRBD1 as D (5 bases). Germline V gives CDR1 MNHEY, CDR2 SVGAGI. Trimming shortened V by 0 bases and J by 2 bases, and 11 bases separated the two germline ends. This CDR3 contains 15 residues. Written as DNA, the CDR3 is TGTGCCAGCAGTTACTCGTTTCAGGGAACCTACGAGCAGTACTTC. Protein product: CASSYSFQGTYEQYF.

The rearrangement joins TRBV7-8 to TRBJ1-5; D may be TRBD1 (6 bases). Looked up from germline, CDR1 is SGHVS and CDR2 is FQNEAQ. V was shortened by 5 bases and J by 7 bases, with 18 bases between the two germline ends. This CDR3 has 15 amino acids. The CDR3 loop reads CASSAPGTREQPQHF. The CDR3 DNA is TGTGCCAGCAGCGCCCCCGGGACAAGGGAGCAGCCCCAGCATTTT.

J is TRBJ2-1 and V is TRBV6-4; a possible D gene is TRBD1 (6 bases). Trimming cost V 2 bases and J 9 bases, with 14 bases left between them. Looked up from germline, CDR1 is MRHNA and CDR2 is SNTAGT. CDR3 length: 14 residues. The DNA for the CDR3 is TGTGCCAGCAGTGACAAACCACAGGGCTCTGAGCAGTTCTTC. It encodes CASSDKPQGSEQFF.

The chain combines TRBV9 with TRBJ2-3; TRBD2 aligns across 11 bases. The ends lost 0 bases at V and 4 bases at J; junction bases unmatched: 7. The CDR3 runs 17 residues. Germline V lookup: CDR1 SGDLS, CDR2 YYNGEE. CDR3 loop: CASSVALAGGGADTQYF. The CDR3 DNA sequence: TGTGCCAGCAGCGTAGCTCTAGCGGGGGGCGGCGCAGATACGCAGTATTTT.

The V gene is TRBV10-3, the J gene TRBJ2-3; TRBD1 matches 9 bases. The CDR3 has 16 amino acids. The ends lost 6 bases at V and 0 bases at J; junction bases unmatched: 7. Germline lookup yields CDR1 ENHRY and CDR2 SYGVKD. Here the CDR3 DNA reads TGTGCCATCAGCGCCGGGACAGGGAAGAGCACAGATACGCAGTATTTT. Protein product: CAISAGTGKSTDTQYF.

CDR3 region: CASSTLTGYNSPLHF. CDR3 DNA: TGTGCCAGCAGCACACTGACAGGGTACAATTCACCCCTCCACTTT. The chain couples TRBV7-9 to TRBJ1-6; 7 bases agree with TRBD1. Germline lookup yields CDR1 SEHNR and CDR2 FQNEAQ (reference sequence). The ends lost 5 bases at V and 7 bases at J; junction bases unmatched: 8. The CDR3 is 15 residues long.

There are many counts of this clone. The J gene is TRBJ1-6, the V gene TRBV11-2, with 7 positions matching TRBD1. Germline values: CDR1 SGHAT, CDR2 FQNNGV. Trimming at V came to 5 bases and at J to 3 bases, leaving 10 bases not matched to a gene. The CDR3 spans 17 residues. CDR3 in amino acids: CASSPITGAFYNSPLHF. CDR3 in DNA: TGTGCCAGCAGCCCCATAACAGGGGCCTTCTATAATTCACCCCTCCACTTT.

The chain joins TRBV7-6 to TRBJ2-5; 11 positions agree with TRBD2. CDR1 and CDR2 from the germline V gene are SGHVS and FNYEAQ. The CDR3 consists of 16 residues. With V trimmed by 5 bases and J by 5 bases, 10 bases remained unmatched. This chain's CDR3 is CASSPNSGGAGETQYF. The CDR3 DNA reads TGTGCCAGCAGCCCTAATAGCGGGGGGGCCGGGGAGACCCAGTACTTC.

This sequence joins TRBV19 and TRBJ1-5; tentative D call: TRBD1 (6 bases). Germline V gives CDR1 LNHDA, CDR2 SQIVND (reference sequence). CDR3 length: 14 amino acids. V was pared by 3 bases and J by 4 bases, with 10 bases between. CDR3 nucleotides: TGTGCCAGTAGTATTACAGGGCCAAATCAGCCCCAGCATTTT. As protein: CASSITGPNQPQHF.

The chain joins TRBV6-1 to TRBJ2-2, with TRBD2 as a possible D gene (5 bases). The CDR3 totals 15 residues. Germline CDR1 reads MNHNS; CDR2 reads SASEGT. V was cut by 2 bases and J by 3 bases, with 10 bases left in between. The CDR3 reads CASSESGGYTGELFF. DNA for the CDR3: TGTGCCAGCAGTGAAAGTGGCGGGTACACCGGGGAGCTGTTTTTT.

The chain carries TRBV5-6 and TRBJ2-5; TRBD1 agrees at 9 bases. The CDR3 runs to 15 residues. V shed 4 bases, J shed 3 bases, and the junction held 7 bases outside the gene matches. The germline V gene has CDR1 SGHDT and CDR2 YYEEEE. As DNA, the CDR3 is TGTGCCAGCAGCCTCCCGGGACAGGGTAAAGAGACCCAGTACTTC. Protein product: CASSLPGQGKETQYF.